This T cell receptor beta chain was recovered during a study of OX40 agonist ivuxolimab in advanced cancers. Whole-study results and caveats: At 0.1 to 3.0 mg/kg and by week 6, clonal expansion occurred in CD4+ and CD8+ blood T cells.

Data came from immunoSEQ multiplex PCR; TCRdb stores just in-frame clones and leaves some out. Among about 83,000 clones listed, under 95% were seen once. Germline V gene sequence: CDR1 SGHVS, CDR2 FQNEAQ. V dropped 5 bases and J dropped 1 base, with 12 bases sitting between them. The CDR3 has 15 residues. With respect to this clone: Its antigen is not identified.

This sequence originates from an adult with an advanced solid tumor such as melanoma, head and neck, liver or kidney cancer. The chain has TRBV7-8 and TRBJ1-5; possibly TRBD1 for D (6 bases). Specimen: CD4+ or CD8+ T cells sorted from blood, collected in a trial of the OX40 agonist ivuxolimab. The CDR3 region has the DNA TGTGCCAGCAGCCCACAGGGTAACAGCAATCAGCCCCAGCATTTT. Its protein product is CASSPQGNSNQPQHF.